This T cell receptor beta chain was identified in a study of T cells in Graves' hyperthyroidism and ophthalmopathy. This clonotype was recorded many times. As yet, its antigen is unknown. The CDR3 extends over 11 amino acids. Germline V CDR1 and CDR2: PRHDT, FYEKMQ (reference sequence). Trimming took off 5 bases at V and 5 bases at J, with 6 bases between the two ends. Ophthalmopathy cases met thresholds of Clinical Activity Score at least 3, NOSPECS grade at least 4 and duration under 3 months. The study, taken as a whole, reports: Among thyroid clonotypes expanded above 0.001, most also appeared in blood.

The TCR beta CDR3 regions underwent amplification using RNA transcripts as the source. The TCR CDR3 was amplified in a first-round RT-PCR using the HTBI primer set. TCRdb reanalysed the multiplex PCR reads using MiXCR and keeps one entry per CDR3 protein. The sample has hundreds of thousands of distinct CDR3 sequences, about 20% seen once. The sample comprised blood. The rearrangement joins TRBV13 to TRBJ2-5; D gene uncertain. The source of this sequence is a middle-aged man with Graves' ophthalmopathy. DNA of the CDR3: TGTGCCAGCAGCGCCAGGGAGACCCAGTACTTC. Translating gives CASSARETQYF.